The sequence of this T cell receptor (beta chain) was determined in a study of cytomegalovirus exposure and HLA in healthy donors. General study results and limits: The study listed around 150 cytomegalovirus-associated TCR beta chains.

The method was immunoSEQ multiplex PCR; TCRdb's version includes in-frame clones alone and lacks a portion of them. The sample records tens of thousands of clones, just over 90% being singletons. Per germline, CDR1 ENHRY and CDR2 SYGVKD. The CDR3 length is 14 residues. V lost 3 bases to trimming and J lost 4 bases; unmatched junction nucleotides: 5. Remarks on this clone: Its antigen is currently unknown.

The sequenced sample consisted of PBMCs. The rearrangement uses TRBV10-3 and TRBJ1-2, with 7 bases matching TRBD1. The clonotype was recovered from a woman younger than 30 in good health and CMV-seronegative. CDR3 amino acids: CAISDTTGTYGYTF. The CDR3 nucleotides are TGTGCCATCAGTGACACGACAGGGACCTATGGCTACACCTTC.